Presented here are 31 T cell receptor beta chains from one specimen sequenced in a study of blood T cell repertoires in COVID-19. Method: immunoSEQ multiplex PCR; TCRdb's copy keeps in-frame clones and lacks some. The sample holds 300,000 to 450,000 clones, 88% seen once. The sequencing sample was made of PBMCs or T cells enriched from blood (not recorded which). The receptors derive from a woman younger than 30 who had recovered from COVID-19.

V gene TRBV28 combines with J gene TRBJ1-2, with D tentatively TRBD1 (5 bases). The CDR3 extends over 16 amino acids. Trimming cost V 6 bases and J 0 bases, with 17 bases left between them. Looked up from germline, CDR1 is MDHEN and CDR2 is SYDVKM. The CDR3 here is CASRKGDSNANYGYTF. The CDR3 DNA reads TGTGCCAGCAGGAAAGGAGACAGCAATGCTAACTATGGCTACACCTTC.

The gene calls are TRBV20-1 and TRBJ2-1, with 9 bases fitting TRBD1. CDR1 DFQATT and CDR2 SNEGSKA come from the germline V gene (reference sequence). V dropped 3 bases and J dropped 8; count of bases not matched to a gene: 8. The CDR3 spans 14 residues. The CDR3 DNA reads as TGCAGTGCTAGTCCCGGGACAGGGATGCATGAGCAGTTCTTC. It yields the protein CSASPGTGMHEQFF.

The chain carries TRBV6-6 and TRBJ1-2; 8 bases fit TRBD1. The CDR3 is made up of 16 amino acids. After removal of 5 bases from V and 3 bases from J, the junction contained 11 bases not matched to a gene. The germline V gene encodes CDR1 MNHNY and CDR2 SVGAGI (reference sequence). CDR3 sequence reads: CASSVRTGFNYYGYTF. CDR3 DNA sequence: TGTGCCAGCAGTGTTCGGACAGGGTTTAACTACTATGGCTACACCTTC.

This clone was recorded only once. The chain recombines TRBV6-5 with TRBJ1-3; TRBD1 is a possible D gene (6 bases). V shed 7 bases and J shed 4 bases, with 14 bases lying between them. The CDR3 extends over 14 amino acids. The germline V gene encodes CDR1 MNHEY and CDR2 SVGAGI. CDR3 amino acids: CASIEGGIGNTIYF. DNA for the CDR3: TGTGCCAGCATCGAAGGGGGAATCGGAAACACCATATATTTT.

The chain recombines TRBV18 with TRBJ1-1; unclear D gene. There are 14 residues in the CDR3. With 3 bases removed from V and 4 bases from J, the gap between germline ends came to 12 bases. CDR1 and CDR2 from the germline V gene are KGHSH and LQKENI. Written as DNA, the CDR3 is TGTGCCAGCTCACCCCTAGGGAGGAGCACTGAAGCTTTCTTT. This translates into CASSPLGRSTEAFF.

In this sample, this clone turned up once. This rearrangement joins TRBV27 to TRBJ2-1, with D possibly TRBD1 on 5 matching bases. V shed 5 bases and J shed 5 bases, with 13 bases lying between them. CDR3 length: 14 residues. The germline CDR1 and CDR2 sequences are MNHEY and SMNVEV (reference sequence). This CDR3 reads CASSPKGRDNEQFF. CDR3 DNA: TGTGCCAGCAGTCCCAAAGGCAGGGACAATGAGCAGTTCTTC.

The chain recombines TRBV5-8 with TRBJ1-1; D not resolved. The CDR3 contains 13 residues. The germline CDR1 and CDR2 sequences are SGHTS and YDEGEE. The germline V and J ends were trimmed by 0 bases and 6 bases, with 9 bases remaining between them. CDR3 DNA: TGTGCCAGCAGCTTGGTCCATAGCGCTGAAGCTTTCTTT. It is translated as CASSLVHSAEAFF.

The chain has TRBV30 and TRBJ1-6; 7 bases match TRBD1. The CDR3 totals 16 residues. Germline CDR1 and CDR2: GTSNPN and SVGIG (reference sequence). The V gene end was trimmed by 6 bases and the J gene end by 10 bases; junction bases not matched to a gene: 18. The chain's CDR3 is CACEILEGAIGSPLHF. The CDR3 nucleotides are TGTGCCTGTGAGATCCTCGAGGGGGCCATTGGGTCACCCCTCCACTTT.

On this clone: Other DNA sequences within the sample encode an identical CDR3. The chain has TRBV6-5 and TRBJ1-3; TRBD1 might be the D (6 bases). The CDR3 has 12 residues. Germline CDR1 MNHEY, CDR2 SVGAGI. Trimming stripped 6 bases from V and 4 bases from J, with 7 bases between. CDR3 region: CASRTGGNTIYF. The CDR3 DNA is TGTGCCAGCAGAACAGGGGGAAACACCATATATTTT.

The chain recombines TRBV7-9 with TRBJ2-7; 7 positions match TRBD2. After removal of 3 bases from V and 3 bases from J, the junction contained 5 bases not matched to a gene. Germline CDR1 and CDR2: SEHNR and FQNEAQ (reference sequence). There are 14 residues in the CDR3. The CDR3 DNA sequence: TGTGCCAGCAGCTTGGGGGGGATGGTCTACGAGCAGTACTTC. Its protein product is CASSLGGMVYEQYF.

The gene calls are TRBV24-1 and TRBJ2-3, with D perhaps TRBD1 (5 bases). V lost 1 base and J lost 0, with 10 bases in between. This CDR3 spans 16 amino acids. From germline, CDR1 is KGHDR and CDR2 SFDVKD. The CDR3 DNA reads TGTGCCACCAGTGATTTTAAGGGGTCGAGCACAGATACGCAGTATTTT. Translated, it gives CATSDFKGSSTDTQYF.

Only one count was recorded for this clone. The chain carries TRBV6-1 and TRBJ1-5; D uncertain. The CDR3 sequence is 13 residues long. The germline V gene has CDR1 MNHNS and CDR2 SASEGT. V was cut by 2 bases and J by 0 bases, with 2 bases left in between. DNA for the CDR3: TGTGCCAGCAGTGAATATAGCAATCAGCCCCAGCATTTT. It encodes CASSEYSNQPQHF.

The J gene is TRBJ2-3, the V gene TRBV3-1 (or the pseudogene TRBV3-2); TRBD2 agrees at 9 bases. The CDR3 is made up of 16 amino acids. The V gene's germline CDR1 is LGHDT and CDR2 YNNKEL (reference sequence). After removal of 0 bases from V and 1 base from J, the junction contained 2 bases not matched to a gene. CDR3 amino acids: CASSQDKRGGTDTQYF. The CDR3 nucleotides are TGTGCCAGCAGCCAAGATAAGCGGGGGGGCACAGATACGCAGTATTTT.

The chain links TRBV5-1 to TRBJ1-2; maybe TRBD1 (5 bases). The CDR3 spans 13 residues. The germline gives CDR1 SGHRS, CDR2 YFSETQ. Trimming removed 7 bases from V and 2 bases from J, with 12 bases in between. CDR3 protein: CASHTGENYGYTF. The DNA for the CDR3 is TGCGCCAGCCATACAGGTGAAAACTATGGCTACACCTTC.

This clone appeared once. This chain links TRBV5-1 with TRBJ1-1; TRBD1 is a possible D gene (6 bases). This CDR3 has 13 amino acids. Germline V CDR1 and CDR2: SGHRS, YFSETQ. The V end lost 4 bases, the J end lost 8 bases, and 15 bases lay between the germline ends. CDR3 residues: CASSTGTHNEAFF. Here the CDR3 DNA reads TGCGCCAGCAGCACTGGGACACACAACGAAGCTTTCTTT.

The J gene is TRBJ1-5, the V gene TRBV30; possibly TRBD1 for D (5 bases). This CDR3 is built from 13 residues. With 8 bases removed from V and 6 bases from J, the gap between germline ends came to 17 bases. Looked up from germline, CDR1 is GTSNPN and CDR2 is SVGIG (reference sequence). CDR3 region: CALSGRAGQPQHF. CDR3 coding DNA: TGTGCCCTGAGTGGCAGGGCCGGTCAGCCCCAGCATTTT. The whole variable domain, remainder taken from reference TRBV30 and TRBJ1-5, is SQTIHQWPATLVQPVGSPLSLECTVEGTSNPNLYWYRQAAGRGLQLLFYSVGIGQISSEVPQNLSASRPQDRQFILSSKKLLLSDSGFYLCALSGRAGQPQHFGDGTRLSIL.

The chain joins TRBV6-4 to TRBJ2-3; 9 nucleotides match TRBD2. The CDR3 has 14 residues. CDR1 MRHNA and CDR2 SNTAGT come from the germline V gene. Trimming cost V 4 bases and J 1 base; bases outside gene matches: 0. This CDR3 reads CASSGTSGTDTQYF. The CDR3 DNA is TGTGCCAGCAGTGGGACTAGCGGCACAGATACGCAGTATTTT.

The gene calls are TRBV7-9 and TRBJ1-4, with TRBD1 as a possible D gene (6 bases). The V gene's germline CDR1 is SEHNR and CDR2 FQNEAQ (reference sequence). The V end lost 5 bases, the J end lost 5 bases, and 15 bases lay between the germline ends. CDR3 size: 15 residues. The CDR3 sequence is CASSPSRGTNEKLFF. CDR3 sequence (DNA): TGTGCCAGCAGCCCAAGTAGGGGGACAAATGAAAAACTGTTTTTT.

The chain recombines TRBV4-1 with TRBJ2-5; 8 nucleotides align to TRBD1. Per the germline V gene, CDR1 is MGHRA and CDR2 is YSYEKL. The CDR3 totals 15 residues. The V and J ends lost 4 bases and 5 bases, in that order; junction bases with no gene match: 9. The chain's CDR3 is CASSRTTGEGETQYF. The CDR3, as DNA: TGCGCCAGCAGCCGAACGACAGGGGAAGGGGAGACCCAGTACTTC.

The V and J genes are TRBV7-9 and TRBJ2-5; 7 positions agree with TRBD2. Germline-derived CDR1 and CDR2 are SEHNR and FQNEAQ (reference sequence). The CDR3 has 13 residues. The V gene end was trimmed by 5 bases and the J gene end by 5 bases; junction bases not matched to a gene: 5. The CDR3 sequence is CASSPGLEETQYF. Here the CDR3 DNA reads TGTGCCAGCAGCCCAGGACTAGAGGAGACCCAGTACTTC.

This clone was recorded many times. The V gene is TRBV3-1 (or the pseudogene TRBV3-2), the J gene TRBJ1-5; D is ambiguous. Germline CDR1 LGHDT, CDR2 YNNKEL (reference sequence). The CDR3 is made up of 16 amino acids. The V end was cut by 0 bases, the J end by 0 bases, with 9 bases between. CDR3 bases: TGTGCCAGCAGCCAAGATCCTACTAATAGCAATCAGCCCCAGCATTTT. Translating it yields CASSQDPTNSNQPQHF.

V is TRBV5-1 and J is TRBJ1-1, with D uncertain. CDR3 length: 15 amino acids. In germline, CDR1 is SGHRS, CDR2 YFSETQ. Trimming removed 4 bases at V and 0 bases at J, with 13 bases between. CDR3 residues: CASSLSTPLNTEAFF. In DNA, the CDR3 is TGCGCCAGCAGCCTCTCGACACCTCTGAACACTGAAGCTTTCTTT.

V is TRBV7-9 and J is TRBJ1-1; D is ambiguous. Trimming took 3 bases from V and 0 from J, leaving 8 bases between them. CDR3 length: 14 residues. The germline gives CDR1 SEHNR, CDR2 FQNEAQ (reference sequence). The CDR3 coding sequence is TGTGCCAGCAGCTTTCCAGGTGTGAACACTGAAGCTTTCTTT. It specifies CASSFPGVNTEAFF.

This chain joins TRBV19 and TRBJ2-3, with a tentative D call TRBD2 (5 bases). V was cut by 6 bases and J by 6 bases, with 19 bases left in between. The CDR3 extends over 15 amino acids. CDR1 LNHDA and CDR2 SQIVND come from the germline V gene (reference sequence). This CDR3 is CASSSSGGSDDTQYF. The DNA of the CDR3 is TGTGCCAGTAGCTCTAGTGGCGGGTCGGATGATACGCAGTATTTT.

This chain links TRBV9 with TRBJ2-3, with a tentative D call TRBD2 (6 bases). The V end was cut by 4 bases, the J end by 0 bases, with 9 bases between. Germline V gene data show CDR1 as SGDLS and CDR2 as YYNGEE. This CDR3 is built from 14 residues. CDR3 coding DNA: TGTGCCAGCAGCCAACGGGGGAGCACAGATACGCAGTATTTT. As protein: CASSQRGSTDTQYF.

The chain links TRBV5-1 to TRBJ2-3; 8 nucleotides align to TRBD1. This CDR3 comprises 15 residues. V shed 2 bases and J 5 bases; nucleotides not matched to a gene: 7. Germline CDR1 and CDR2: SGHRS and YFSETQ. As DNA, the CDR3 is TGCGCCAGCAGCTTAAGACAGGGGAGGATAGATACGCAGTATTTT. Amino acids: CASSLRQGRIDTQYF.

The chain recombines TRBV19 with TRBJ1-5, with a tentative D call TRBD1 (5 bases). Germline assignment: CDR1 LNHDA and CDR2 SQIVND (reference sequence). This CDR3 contains 15 residues. V was trimmed by 1 base and J by 0 bases, leaving 7 bases between them. The CDR3 DNA follows: TGTGCCAGTAGTATAGGGGGCTATAGCAATCAGCCCCAGCATTTT. Its translation is CASSIGGYSNQPQHF.

The V gene is TRBV7-2, the J gene TRBJ1-1; a possible D gene is TRBD1 (6 bases). This CDR3 contains 15 residues. The germline V gene encodes CDR1 SGHTA and CDR2 FQGNSA. V lost 2 bases and J lost 3, with 13 bases in between. For the CDR3, the DNA is TGTGCCAGCAGCTTATACAGGGCGACCGACACTGAAGCTTTCTTT. Translated, it gives CASSLYRATDTEAFF.

J is TRBJ2-5 and V is TRBV4-1, with 13 bases identical to TRBD2. The V segment lost 4 bases and the J segment 2 bases; nucleotides outside the gene matches: 13. The CDR3 runs 19 residues. Per germline, CDR1 MGHRA and CDR2 YSYEKL. The CDR3 spells CASSLIQWTSGGPQETQYF. The CDR3 DNA reads as TGCGCCAGCAGCCTCATCCAATGGACTAGCGGGGGCCCTCAAGAGACCCAGTACTTC.

The chain combines TRBV30 with TRBJ1-2; a possible D gene is TRBD1 (5 bases). Germline V gene data show CDR1 as GTSNPN and CDR2 as SVGIG (reference sequence). This CDR3 is built from 14 residues. The V end was cut by 4 bases, the J end by 0 bases, with 12 bases between. CDR3 sequence: CAWTPTVSNYGYTF. The CDR3, as DNA: TGTGCCTGGACCCCGACAGTCTCTAACTATGGCTACACCTTC.

This chain joins TRBV4-1 and TRBJ2-1; 9 nucleotides match TRBD2. Germline-derived CDR1 and CDR2 are MGHRA and YSYEKL. Trimming removed 1 base from V and 8 bases from J; junction bases left unmatched: 6. The CDR3 length is 15 residues. For the CDR3, the DNA is TGCGCCAGCAGCCAAGTGATAGCGGGGGAGTATGAGCAGTTCTTC. It encodes CASSQVIAGEYEQFF.